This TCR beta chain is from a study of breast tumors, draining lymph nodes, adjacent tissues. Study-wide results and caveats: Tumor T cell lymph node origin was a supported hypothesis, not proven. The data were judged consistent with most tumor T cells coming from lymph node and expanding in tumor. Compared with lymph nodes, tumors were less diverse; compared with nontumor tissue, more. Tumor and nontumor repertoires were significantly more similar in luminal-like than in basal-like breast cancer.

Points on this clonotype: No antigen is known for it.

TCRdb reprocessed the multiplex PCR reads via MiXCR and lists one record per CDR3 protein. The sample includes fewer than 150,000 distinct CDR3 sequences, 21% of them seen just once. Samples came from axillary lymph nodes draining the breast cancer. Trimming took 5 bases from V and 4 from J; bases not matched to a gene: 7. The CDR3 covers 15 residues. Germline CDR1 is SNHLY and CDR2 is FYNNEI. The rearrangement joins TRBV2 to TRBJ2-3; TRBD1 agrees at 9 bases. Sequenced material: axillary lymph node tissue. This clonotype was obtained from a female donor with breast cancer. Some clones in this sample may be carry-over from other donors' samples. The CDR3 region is CASSNGQGRADTQYF. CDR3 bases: TGTGCCAGCAGTAACGGACAGGGGAGGGCAGATACGCAGTATTTT.